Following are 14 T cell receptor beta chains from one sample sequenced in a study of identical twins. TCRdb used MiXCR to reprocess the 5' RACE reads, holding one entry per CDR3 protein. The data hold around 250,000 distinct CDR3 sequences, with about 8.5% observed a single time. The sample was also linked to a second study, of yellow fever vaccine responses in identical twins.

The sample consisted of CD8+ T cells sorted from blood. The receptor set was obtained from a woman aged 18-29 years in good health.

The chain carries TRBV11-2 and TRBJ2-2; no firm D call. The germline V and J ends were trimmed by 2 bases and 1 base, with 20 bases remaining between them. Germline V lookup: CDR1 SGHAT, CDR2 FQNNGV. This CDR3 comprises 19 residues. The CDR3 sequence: CASSLLYYRFLMNTGELFF. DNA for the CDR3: TGTGCCAGCAGCTTACTTTATTATCGTTTTTTAATGAACACCGGGGAGCTGTTTTTT. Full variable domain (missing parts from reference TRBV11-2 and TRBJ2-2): EAGVAQSPRYKIIEKRQSVAFWCNPISGHATLYWYQQILGQGPKLLIQFQNNGVVDDSQLPKDRFSAERLKGVDSTLKIQPAKLEDSAVYLCASSLLYYRFLMNTGELFFGEGSRLTVL.

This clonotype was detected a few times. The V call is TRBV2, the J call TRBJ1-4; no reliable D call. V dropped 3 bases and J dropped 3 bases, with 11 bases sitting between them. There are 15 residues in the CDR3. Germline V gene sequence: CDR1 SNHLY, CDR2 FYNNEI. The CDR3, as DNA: TGTGCCAGCAGTGAGTCGTATTTCCCTAATGAAAAACTGTTTTTT. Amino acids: CASSESYFPNEKLFF. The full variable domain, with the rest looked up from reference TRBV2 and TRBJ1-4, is EPEVTQTPSHQVTQMGQEVILRCVPISNHLYFYWYRQILGQKVEFLVSFYNNEISEKSEIFDDQFSVERPDGSNFTLKIRSTKLEDSAMYFCASSESYFPNEKLFFGSGTQLSVL.

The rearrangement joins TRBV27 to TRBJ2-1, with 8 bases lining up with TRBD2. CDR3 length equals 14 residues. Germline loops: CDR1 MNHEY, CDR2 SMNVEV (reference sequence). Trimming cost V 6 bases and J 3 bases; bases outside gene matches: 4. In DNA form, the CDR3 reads TGTGCCAGCAGACCGGGACTAGGCTACAATGAGCAGTTCTTC. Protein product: CASRPGLGYNEQFF.

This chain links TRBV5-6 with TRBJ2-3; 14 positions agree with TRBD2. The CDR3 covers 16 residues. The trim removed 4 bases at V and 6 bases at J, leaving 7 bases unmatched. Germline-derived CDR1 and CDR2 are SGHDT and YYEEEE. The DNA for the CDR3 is TGTGCCAGCAGCGACCAGACTAGCGGGGGGGCCGATACGCAGTATTTT. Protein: CASSDQTSGGADTQYF.

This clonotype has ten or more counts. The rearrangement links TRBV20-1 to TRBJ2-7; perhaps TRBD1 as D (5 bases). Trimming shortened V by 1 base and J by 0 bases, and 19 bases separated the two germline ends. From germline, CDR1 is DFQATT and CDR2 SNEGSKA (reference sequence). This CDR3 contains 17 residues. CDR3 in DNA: TGCAGTGCTAGAGTCCAGGGTACCAGCAAAAGCTCCTACGAGCAGTACTTC. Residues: CSARVQGTSKSSYEQYF.

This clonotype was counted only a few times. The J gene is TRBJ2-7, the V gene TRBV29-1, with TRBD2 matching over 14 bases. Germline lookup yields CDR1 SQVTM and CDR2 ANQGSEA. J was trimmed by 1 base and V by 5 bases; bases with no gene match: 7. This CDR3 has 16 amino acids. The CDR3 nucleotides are TGCAGCGTTTTGGGACTAGCGGGAGAGCTATCCTACGAGCAGTACTTC. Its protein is CSVLGLAGELSYEQYF.

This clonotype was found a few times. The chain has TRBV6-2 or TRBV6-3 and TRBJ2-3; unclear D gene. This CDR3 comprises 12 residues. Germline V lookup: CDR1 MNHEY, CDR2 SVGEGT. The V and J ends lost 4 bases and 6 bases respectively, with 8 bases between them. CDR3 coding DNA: TGTGCCAGCAGTTTCGACATGGATACGCAGTATTTT. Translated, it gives CASSFDMDTQYF.

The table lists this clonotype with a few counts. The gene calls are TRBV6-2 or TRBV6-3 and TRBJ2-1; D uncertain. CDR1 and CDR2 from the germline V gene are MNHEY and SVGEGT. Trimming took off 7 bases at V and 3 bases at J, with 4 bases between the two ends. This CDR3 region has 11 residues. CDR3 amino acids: CASMDYNEQFF. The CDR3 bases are TGTGCCAGCATGGACTACAATGAGCAGTTCTTC.

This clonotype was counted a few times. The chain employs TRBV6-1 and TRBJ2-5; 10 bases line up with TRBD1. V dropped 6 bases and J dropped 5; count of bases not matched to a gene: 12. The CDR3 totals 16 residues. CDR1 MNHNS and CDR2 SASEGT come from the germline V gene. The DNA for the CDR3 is TGTGCCAGCAGCCCATCGACAGGGGGCTTTAGGGAGACCCAGTACTTC. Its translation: CASSPSTGGFRETQYF.

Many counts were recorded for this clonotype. The CDR3 here is CASSLQEIQETQYF. DNA for the CDR3: TGTGCCAGCAGCTTACAGGAGATCCAAGAGACCCAGTACTTC. The chain recombines TRBV7-9 with TRBJ2-5; unclear D gene. The CDR3 contains 14 residues. CDR1 is SEHNR and CDR2 is FQNEAQ in the germline V gene (reference sequence). Trimming took 2 bases from V and 1 from J, leaving 8 bases between them.

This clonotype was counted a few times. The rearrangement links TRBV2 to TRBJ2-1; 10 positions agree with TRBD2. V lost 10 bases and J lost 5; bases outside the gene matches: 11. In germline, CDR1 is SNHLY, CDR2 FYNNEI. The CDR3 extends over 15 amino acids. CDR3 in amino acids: CATLKKAGGNNEQFF. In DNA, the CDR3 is TGTGCCACCTTAAAAAAAGCGGGGGGGAACAATGAGCAGTTCTTC.

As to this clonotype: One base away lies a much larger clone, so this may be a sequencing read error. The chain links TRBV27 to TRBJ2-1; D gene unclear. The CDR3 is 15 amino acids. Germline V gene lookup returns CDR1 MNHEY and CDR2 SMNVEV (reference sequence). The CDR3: CGSSLGLVNYNEQFF. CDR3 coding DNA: TGTGGCAGCAGTTTAGGGCTAGTCAATTACAATGAGCAGTTCTTC.

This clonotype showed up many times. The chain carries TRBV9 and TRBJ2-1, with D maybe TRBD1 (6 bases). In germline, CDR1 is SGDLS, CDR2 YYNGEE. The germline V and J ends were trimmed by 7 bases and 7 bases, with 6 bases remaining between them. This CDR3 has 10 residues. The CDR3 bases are TGTGCCAGCCAGGGGAATGAGCAGTTCTTC. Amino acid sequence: CASQGNEQFF.

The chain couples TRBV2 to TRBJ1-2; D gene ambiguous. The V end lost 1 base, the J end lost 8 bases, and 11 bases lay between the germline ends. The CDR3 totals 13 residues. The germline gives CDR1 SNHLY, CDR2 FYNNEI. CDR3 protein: CASSEGAPDGYTF. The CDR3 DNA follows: TGTGCCAGCAGTGAAGGCGCGCCAGACGGCTACACCTTC.